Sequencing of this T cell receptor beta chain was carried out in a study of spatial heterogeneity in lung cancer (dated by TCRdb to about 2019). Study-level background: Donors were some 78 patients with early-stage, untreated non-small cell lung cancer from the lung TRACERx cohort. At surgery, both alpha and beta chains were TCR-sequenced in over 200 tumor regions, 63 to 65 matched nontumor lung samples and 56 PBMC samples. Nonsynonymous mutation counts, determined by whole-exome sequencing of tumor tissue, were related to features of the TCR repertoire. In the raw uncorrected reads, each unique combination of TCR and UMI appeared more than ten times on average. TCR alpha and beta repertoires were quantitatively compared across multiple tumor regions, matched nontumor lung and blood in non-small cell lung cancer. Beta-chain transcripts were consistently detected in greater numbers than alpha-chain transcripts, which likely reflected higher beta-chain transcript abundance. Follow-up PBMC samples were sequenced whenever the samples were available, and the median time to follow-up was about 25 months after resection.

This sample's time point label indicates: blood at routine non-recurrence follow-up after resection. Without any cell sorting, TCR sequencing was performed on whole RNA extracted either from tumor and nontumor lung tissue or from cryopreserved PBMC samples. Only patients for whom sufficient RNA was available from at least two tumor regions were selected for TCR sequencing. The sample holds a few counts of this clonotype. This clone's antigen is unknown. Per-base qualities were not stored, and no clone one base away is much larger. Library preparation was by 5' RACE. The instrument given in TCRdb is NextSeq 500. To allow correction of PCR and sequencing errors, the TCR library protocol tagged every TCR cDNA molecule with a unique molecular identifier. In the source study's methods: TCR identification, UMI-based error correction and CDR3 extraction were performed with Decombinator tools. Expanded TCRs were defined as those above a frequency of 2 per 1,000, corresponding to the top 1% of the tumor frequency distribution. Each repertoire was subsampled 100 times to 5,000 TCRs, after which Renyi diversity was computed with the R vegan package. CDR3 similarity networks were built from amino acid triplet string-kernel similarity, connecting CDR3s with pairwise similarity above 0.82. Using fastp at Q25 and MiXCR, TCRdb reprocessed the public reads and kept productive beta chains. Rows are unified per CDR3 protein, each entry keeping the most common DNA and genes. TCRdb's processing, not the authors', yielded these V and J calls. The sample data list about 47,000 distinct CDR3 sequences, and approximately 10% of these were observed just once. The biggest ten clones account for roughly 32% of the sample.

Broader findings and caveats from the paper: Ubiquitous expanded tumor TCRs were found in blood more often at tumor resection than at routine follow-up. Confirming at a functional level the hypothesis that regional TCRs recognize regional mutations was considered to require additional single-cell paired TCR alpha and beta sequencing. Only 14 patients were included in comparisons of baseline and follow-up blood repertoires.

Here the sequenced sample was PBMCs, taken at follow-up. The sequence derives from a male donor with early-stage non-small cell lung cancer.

Here the CDR3 is given as CASSLQGANTGELFF. In nucleotide form, the sequence is TGTGCCAGCAGCTTACAGGGGGCGAACACCGGGGAGCTGTTTTTT. Recombination linked TRBV11-2 to TRBJ2-2, with 7 bases in between that match TRBD1. Germline trimming: 2 bases from V, 0 bases from J; junction bases outside gene matches: 0. Taken from cysteine to phenylalanine, the CDR3 has 15 residues. Here the CDR3 DNA is all that survives: 45 bases in frame from base 1. The germline V gene supplies CDR1 SGHAT and CDR2 FQNNGV.